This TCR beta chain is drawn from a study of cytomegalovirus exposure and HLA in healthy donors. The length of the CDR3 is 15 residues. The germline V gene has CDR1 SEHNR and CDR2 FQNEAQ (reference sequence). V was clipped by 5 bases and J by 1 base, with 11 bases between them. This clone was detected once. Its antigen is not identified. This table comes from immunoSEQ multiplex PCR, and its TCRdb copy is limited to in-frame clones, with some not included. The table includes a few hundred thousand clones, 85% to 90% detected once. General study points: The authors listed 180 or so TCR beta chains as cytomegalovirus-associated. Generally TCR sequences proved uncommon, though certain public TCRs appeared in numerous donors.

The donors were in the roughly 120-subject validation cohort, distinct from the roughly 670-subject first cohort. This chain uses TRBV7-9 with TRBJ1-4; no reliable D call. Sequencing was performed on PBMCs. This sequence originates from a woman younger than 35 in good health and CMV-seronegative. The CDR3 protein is CASSPSPLTNEKLFF. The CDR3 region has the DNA TGTGCCAGCAGCCCCTCTCCTTTAACTAATGAAAAACTGTTTTTT.